What follows are 21 T cell receptor beta chains derived from one specimen sequenced in a study of OX40 agonist ivuxolimab in advanced cancers. The repertoire was sequenced with immunoSEQ multiplex PCR; TCRdb's copy has only in-frame clones and lacks some. The data hold about 62,000 clones, with roughly 85% observed a single time. Sample: CD4+ or CD8+ T cells sorted from blood, taken in a trial of the OX40 agonist ivuxolimab. Every receptor here comes from an adult with an advanced solid tumor such as melanoma, head and neck, liver or kidney cancer.

This clone came up once. V and J are TRBV7-3 and TRBJ2-3; 9 nucleotides agree with TRBD2. The CDR3 covers 15 residues. V dropped 1 base and J dropped 6; count of bases not matched to a gene: 5. The germline V gene encodes CDR1 SGHTA and CDR2 FQGTGA. The CDR3 DNA sequence: TGTGCCAGCAGCTTAAGCGGGGGGGCCGTGGATACGCAGTATTTT. Translation gives CASSLSGGAVDTQYF.

The genes are TRBV19 and TRBJ2-5; D is uncertain. The CDR3 sequence is 13 residues long. Germline V gene data show CDR1 as LNHDA and CDR2 as SQIVND (reference sequence). Trimming pared 6 bases from V and 5 bases from J, leaving 13 bases between. This CDR3 reads CASSPGFVETQYF. The CDR3 DNA reads as TGTGCCAGTAGCCCGGGTTTCGTTGAGACCCAGTACTTC. Based on the CDR3 plus reference TRBV19 and TRBJ2-5, the full variable domain is DGGITQSPKYLFRKEGQNVTLSCEQNLNHDAMYWYRQDPGQGLRLIYYSQIVNDFQKGDIAEGYSVSREKKESFPLTVTSAQKNPTAFYLCASSPGFVETQYFGPGTRLLVL.

This CDR3 is CASSPEFNYGYTF. The CDR3 bases are TGTGCCAGCAGTCCAGAGTTTAACTATGGCTACACCTTC. The V and J genes are TRBV28 and TRBJ1-2; D not certain. The germline V gene encodes CDR1 MDHEN and CDR2 SYDVKM. Trimming cost V 5 bases and J 1 base, with 8 bases left between them. This CDR3 has 13 residues.

This clone was seen only once. The V gene is TRBV7-9, the J gene TRBJ1-4; no firm D call. V gave up 3 bases and J gave up 4 bases, with 12 bases separating them. The CDR3 spans 15 residues. CDR1 is SEHNR, CDR2 FQNEAQ, per germline (reference sequence). The CDR3 loop is CASSLTGQINEKLFF. The CDR3 DNA is TGTGCCAGCAGCTTGACGGGCCAAATTAATGAAAAACTGTTTTTT.

V is TRBV7-9 and J is TRBJ2-7, with D possibly TRBD2 on 5 matching bases. CDR1 is SEHNR, CDR2 FQNEAQ, per germline (reference sequence). The ends were cut back, 5 bases at V and 7 bases at J, with 12 bases in the middle. CDR3 size: 12 residues. The CDR3 protein is CASSPYEREQYF. The CDR3 region has the DNA TGTGCCAGCAGCCCTTACGAGCGGGAGCAGTACTTC. Using reference TRBV7-9 and TRBJ2-7 for the parts outside the CDR3, the full variable domain is DTGVSQNPRHKITKRGQNVTFRCDPISEHNRLYWYRQTLGQGPEFLTYFQNEAQLEKSRLLSDRFSAERPKGSFSTLEIQRTEQGDSAMYLCASSPYEREQYFGPGTRLTVT.

The rearrangement uses TRBV28 and TRBJ1-5; maybe TRBD1 (6 bases). With 6 bases removed from V and 7 bases from J, the gap between germline ends came to 16 bases. This CDR3 has 14 residues. Looked up from germline, CDR1 is MDHEN and CDR2 is SYDVKM. CDR3 amino acids: CASRKTGSQQPQHF. The CDR3 DNA reads TGTGCCAGCAGAAAAACAGGGAGTCAACAGCCCCAGCATTTT.

The chain combines TRBV28 with TRBJ1-3; D is uncertain. Germline V gene sequence: CDR1 MDHEN, CDR2 SYDVKM. This CDR3 is built from 14 residues. V lost 5 bases, J lost 0 bases, and 8 bases lay in between. The CDR3, as DNA: TGTGCCAGCAGTGCGGCAACCTCTGGAAACACCATATATTTT. Its translation: CASSAATSGNTIYF.

This sequence joins TRBV6-6 and TRBJ2-3; no reliable D call. CDR1 is MNHNY, CDR2 SVGAGI, per germline (reference sequence). The length of the CDR3 is 16 residues. V lost 2 bases to trimming and J lost 0 bases, with 12 bases between them. CDR3 sequence reads: CASSYASGFSTDTQYF. The CDR3 DNA reads as TGTGCCAGCAGTTACGCCTCTGGTTTTAGCACAGATACGCAGTATTTT.

The V gene is TRBV28, the J gene TRBJ2-2; no definite D call. This CDR3 has 13 amino acids. V lost 7 bases and J lost 0, with 6 bases in between. Germline V CDR1 and CDR2: MDHEN, SYDVKM. CDR3 in amino acids: CASKGSNTGELFF. The CDR3 bases are TGTGCCAGCAAAGGATCGAACACCGGGGAGCTGTTTTTT.

The rearrangement uses TRBV5-8 and TRBJ1-4, with D unclear. The V end was cut by 2 bases, the J end by 2 bases, with 7 bases between. This CDR3 is built from 14 residues. Germline CDR1 and CDR2: SGHTS and YDEGEE. The CDR3, as DNA: TGTGCCAGCAGCTTCGTTGGGACTAATGAAAAACTGTTTTTT. It specifies CASSFVGTNEKLFF. The full variable domain, rest sourced from reference TRBV5-8 and TRBJ1-4, is EAGVTQSPTHLIKTRGQQATLRCSPISGHTSVYWYQQALGLGLQFLLWYDEGEERNRGNFPPRFSGRQFPNYSSELNVNALELEDSALYLCASSFVGTNEKLFFGSGTQLSVL.

This clone was observed a single time. The V and J genes are TRBV9 and TRBJ2-4, with D possibly being TRBD1 (8 bases). The length of the CDR3 is 13 residues. Germline V gene lookup returns CDR1 SGDLS and CDR2 YYNGEE. Trimming stripped 4 bases from V and 9 bases from J, with 14 bases between. This CDR3 reads CASSMDREGIQYF. CDR3 in DNA: TGTGCCAGCAGCATGGACAGGGAGGGCATTCAGTACTTC.

This rearrangement joins TRBV28 to TRBJ1-3, with unresolved D. CDR1 and CDR2 (germline): MDHEN, SYDVKM. V lost 2 bases, J lost 4 bases, and 3 bases lay in between. CDR3 size: 12 residues. As DNA, the CDR3 is TGTGCCAGCAGTTTAAAGGGAAACACCATATATTTT. It yields the protein CASSLKGNTIYF.

The V gene is TRBV2, the J gene TRBJ2-1; D possibly corresponds to TRBD2 (5 bases). Germline CDR1 SNHLY, CDR2 FYNNEI. V lost 6 bases to trimming and J lost 7 bases, with 13 bases between them. The CDR3 totals 13 residues. The CDR3 reads CASRALTGNEQFF. CDR3 nucleotides: TGTGCCAGCAGGGCCTTGACGGGGAATGAGCAGTTCTTC.

This chain connects TRBV28 to TRBJ2-7; D unclear. Germline-derived CDR1 and CDR2 are MDHEN and SYDVKM. The CDR3 extends over 12 amino acids. V dropped 5 bases and J dropped 2 bases, with 7 bases sitting between them. The CDR3 is CASSQQTYEQYF. The CDR3 DNA reads TGTGCCAGCAGTCAACAGACCTACGAGCAGTACTTC.

V and J are TRBV7-8 and TRBJ2-1; 11 bases line up with TRBD2. Looked up from germline, CDR1 is SGHVS and CDR2 is FQNEAQ. Trimming removed 6 bases from V and 10 bases from J; junction bases left unmatched: 11. This CDR3 is built from 15 residues. The CDR3 bases are TGTGCCAGCAGGGCCGGGACTAGCGGCCGCGGGGAGCAGTTCTTC. As protein: CASRAGTSGRGEQFF.

Only one count was recorded for this clone. The CDR3 loop is CASKPDIDGNEQFF. CDR3 coding DNA: TGTGCCAGCAAACCAGACATAGACGGCAATGAGCAGTTCTTC. The chain uses TRBV7-9 and TRBJ2-1, with D unresolved. Germline V CDR1 and CDR2: SEHNR, FQNEAQ (reference sequence). The CDR3 has 14 amino acids. Trimming stripped 7 bases from V and 6 bases from J, with 16 bases between. Complete variable domain (other parts from reference TRBV7-9 and TRBJ2-1): DTGVSQNPRHKITKRGQNVTFRCDPISEHNRLYWYRQTLGQGPEFLTYFQNEAQLEKSRLLSDRFSAERPKGSFSTLEIQRTEQGDSAMYLCASKPDIDGNEQFFGPGTRLTVL.

The chain employs TRBV4-1 and TRBJ2-7, with D possibly matching TRBD1 (6 bases). This CDR3 region has 16 residues. V dropped 0 bases and J dropped 2 bases, with 14 bases sitting between them. CDR1 is MGHRA, CDR2 YSYEKL, per germline. This CDR3 is CASSQEWGQGTYEQYF. CDR3 bases: TGCGCCAGCAGCCAAGAATGGGGCCAGGGGACCTACGAGCAGTACTTC.

This chain connects TRBV10-3 to TRBJ2-1; 7 nucleotides agree with TRBD2. Unmatched junction bases numbered 9, after V lost 3 bases and J lost 10 bases. Germline CDR1 reads ENHRY; CDR2 reads SYGVKD. The CDR3 length is 14 residues. The CDR3 DNA follows: TGTGCCATCAGTGATCGATGGGGGGGACGCGAGCAGTTCTTC. It specifies CAISDRWGGREQFF.

This chain links TRBV30 with TRBJ1-5, with 7 bases that match TRBD1. The V and J ends lost 2 bases and 5 bases, in that order; junction bases with no gene match: 21. This CDR3 spans 19 amino acids. Germline V gives CDR1 GTSNPN, CDR2 SVGIG (reference sequence). As DNA, the CDR3 is TGTGCCTGGAGTCCTTACGGTTCGACCCTGGGACAGAAAGATCAGCCCCAGCATTTT. Protein: CAWSPYGSTLGQKDQPQHF.

The genes are TRBV10-3 and TRBJ2-6; D perhaps matches TRBD2 (6 bases). The V gene's germline CDR1 is ENHRY and CDR2 SYGVKD. Trimming left V 3 bases short and J 2 bases short, with 14 bases between. This CDR3 spans 17 amino acids. The CDR3 nucleotides are TGTGCCATCAGTGAAGGGGCCAGGGAGGCTGGGGCCAACGTCCTGACTTTC. This codes for CAISEGAREAGANVLTF.

The chain recombines TRBV5-1 with TRBJ2-1; 7 bases are shared with TRBD1. This CDR3 comprises 17 residues. Looked up from germline, CDR1 is SGHRS and CDR2 is YFSETQ. With 3 bases clipped from V and 2 bases from J, the junction kept 11 bases outside the gene matches. This CDR3 is CASSSTSGQTTYNEQFF. CDR3 DNA sequence: TGCGCCAGCAGCTCAACGTCGGGACAGACTACCTACAATGAGCAGTTCTTC.